Listed here are 23 T cell receptor beta chains from one sample, sequenced in a study of blood T cell repertoires in COVID-19. Generated by immunoSEQ multiplex PCR, the TCRdb table keeps only in-frame clones and is missing some. The table records about 370,000 clones, more than 70% of them present only once. Specimen: peripheral blood. These TCRs come from a woman younger than 45 with COVID-19, enrolled during active disease.

This chain links TRBV28 with TRBJ1-2; D remains ambiguous. The V end was cut by 2 bases, the J end by 0 bases, with 4 bases between. The germline V gene encodes CDR1 MDHEN and CDR2 SYDVKM. This CDR3 has 13 residues. The CDR3 sequence is CASSLAANYGYTF. DNA for the CDR3: TGTGCCAGCAGTTTAGCAGCTAACTATGGCTACACCTTC.

V is TRBV7-6 and J is TRBJ1-3; 11 positions agree with TRBD1. The CDR3 is 17 amino acids. J gave up 3 bases and V 1 base, and 5 bases lay outside the gene matches. Germline lookup yields CDR1 SGHVS and CDR2 FNYEAQ. CDR3 region: CASSLGGQGAVGNTIYF. The CDR3 DNA is TGTGCCAGCAGCTTAGGCGGACAGGGGGCGGTTGGAAACACCATATATTTT.

The chain has TRBV6-5 and TRBJ1-1, with D tentatively TRBD1 (6 bases). This CDR3 contains 15 residues. CDR1 is MNHEY and CDR2 is SVGAGI in the germline V gene. The V end was cut by 6 bases, the J end by 3 bases, with 17 bases between. This CDR3 is CASSLVDQGYTEAFF. CDR3 in DNA: TGTGCCAGCAGCCTCGTTGATCAGGGGTACACTGAAGCTTTCTTT.

On this clone itself: This sample includes further DNA sequences coding for the same CDR3. The chain recombines TRBV30 with TRBJ1-5; D unresolved. Deletions cut 2 bases from V and 3 bases from J, with 8 bases between. The germline CDR1 and CDR2 sequences are GTSNPN and SVGIG (reference sequence). This CDR3 comprises 13 residues. This CDR3 reads CAWSSGTNQPQHF. CDR3 DNA sequence: TGTGCCTGGAGTTCAGGTACCAATCAGCCCCAGCATTTT.

The V call is TRBV19, the J call TRBJ2-7, with 10 bases matching TRBD2. With 1 base clipped from V and 2 bases from J, the junction kept 14 bases outside the gene matches. This CDR3 region has 19 residues. CDR1 is LNHDA, CDR2 SQIVND, per germline (reference sequence). The CDR3 region has the DNA TGTGCCAGTAGTATAGCTGAGGGGAGGACTAGCGGAATCCCCTACGAGCAGTACTTC. This gives the protein CASSIAEGRTSGIPYEQYF.

The V and J genes are TRBV6-2 or TRBV6-3 and TRBJ1-2; D remains ambiguous. The CDR3 has 15 residues. V was cut by 5 bases and J by 7 bases, with 20 bases left in between. Germline CDR1 reads MNHEY; CDR2 reads SVGEGT. The CDR3 nucleotides are TGTGCCAGCAGTCTAACCGAACGTGCGGCGCGTGGCTACACCTTC. Amino acids: CASSLTERAARGYTF.

This clone was found a few times. V is TRBV18 and J is TRBJ2-2, with TRBD2 identical over 8 bases. CDR3 size: 16 residues. From germline, CDR1 is KGHSH and CDR2 LQKENI. After removal of 1 base from V and 5 bases from J, the junction contained 6 bases not matched to a gene. CDR3 sequence reads: CASSPRLTSATGELFF. In DNA, the CDR3 is TGTGCCAGCTCACCACGACTGACTAGCGCGACCGGGGAGCTGTTTTTT.

This chain links TRBV3-1 (or the pseudogene TRBV3-2) with TRBJ2-1, with 9 nucleotides matching TRBD2. From germline, CDR1 is LGHDT and CDR2 YNNKEL (reference sequence). Trimming removed 7 bases from V and 2 bases from J; junction bases left unmatched: 6. CDR3 length equals 15 residues. The CDR3 sequence: CASTRGLAAYNEQFF. The CDR3 DNA reads as TGTGCCAGCACCCGGGGACTAGCAGCCTACAATGAGCAGTTCTTC.

The chain uses TRBV3-1 (or the pseudogene TRBV3-2) and TRBJ2-7; the match to TRBD2 covers 9 bases. The CDR3 spans 16 residues. V was clipped by 7 bases and J by 0 bases; unmatched bases: 10. The V gene's germline CDR1 is LGHDT and CDR2 YNNKEL (reference sequence). CDR3 bases: TGTGCCAGCACCGGAAATGCGGGAGGGAGCTCCTACGAGCAGTACTTC. This gives the protein CASTGNAGGSSYEQYF.

The V and J genes are TRBV7-3 and TRBJ2-1; no definite D call. The germline V gene encodes CDR1 SGHTA and CDR2 FQGTGA. V was pared by 1 base and J by 8 bases, with 6 bases between. The CDR3 contains 12 residues. The CDR3 here is CASSLIPDEQFF. DNA of the CDR3: TGTGCCAGCAGCTTAATCCCCGATGAGCAGTTCTTC. The complete variable domain, with remaining parts taken from reference TRBV7-3 and TRBJ2-1, reads GAGVSQTPSNKVTEKGKYVELRCDPISGHTALYWYRQSLGQGPEFLIYFQGTGAADDSGLPNDRFFAVRPEGSVSTLKIQRTERGDSAVYLCASSLIPDEQFFGPGTRLTVL.

J is TRBJ2-5 and V is TRBV4-1; D is unresolved. There are 15 residues in the CDR3. Germline loops: CDR1 MGHRA, CDR2 YSYEKL. Trimming cost V 1 base and J 1 base, with 10 bases left between them. The DNA for the CDR3 is TGCGCCAGCAGCCAAGTTTGGGCAATCCAAGAGACCCAGTACTTC. It translates to CASSQVWAIQETQYF.

The J gene is TRBJ2-5, the V gene TRBV21-1; whether TRBD2, the table's D call, matches the DNA was not checked. TRBV21-1 represents a pseudogene. The CDR3 has 18 residues. The CDR3 region is CASTLGGGASGSGETQYF. For the CDR3, the DNA is TGTGCCAGCACGCTGGGGGGCGGGGCTAGCGGGAGTGGGGAGACCCAGTACTTC.

The chain uses TRBV6-5 and TRBJ1-1, with D perhaps matching TRBD1 (5 bases). Germline V gene sequence: CDR1 MNHEY, CDR2 SVGAGI. The V gene lost 4 bases and the J gene lost 4 bases, with 19 bases spanning the gap. The CDR3 loop spans 16 amino acids. CDR3 DNA sequence: TGTGCCAGCAGTTTACTCACTGGGGCTGGTCGCACTGAAGCTTTCTTT. Its protein product is CASSLLTGAGRTEAFF.

J is TRBJ2-2 and V is TRBV6-6; 10 bases agree with TRBD1. Losses at the gene ends were 4 bases for V and 4 bases for J; bases not matched to a gene: 6. Germline CDR1 is MNHNY and CDR2 is SVGAGI (reference sequence). The CDR3 runs to 16 residues. The CDR3 DNA follows: TGTGCCAGCAGTTCCTGGACAGGGGGGAGCACCGGGGAGCTGTTTTTT. Protein: CASSSWTGGSTGELFF.

This chain connects TRBV20-1 to TRBJ2-3; the D gene is possibly TRBD1 (6 bases). CDR1 is DFQATT, CDR2 SNEGSKA, per germline (reference sequence). The CDR3 length is 14 residues. Trimming took off 3 bases at V and 3 bases at J, with 13 bases between the two ends. The CDR3 DNA sequence: TGCAGTGCTAGTAAACAGGGTGTGACAGATACGCAGTATTTT. It yields the protein CSASKQGVTDTQYF.

Here the CDR3 reads CASSPGSYRGPSKYNEQFF. CDR3 bases: TGTGCCAGCTCACCCGGCTCGTACAGGGGACCTTCGAAATACAATGAGCAGTTCTTC. This chain links TRBV18 with TRBJ2-1; 7 positions match TRBD1. This CDR3 is 19 amino acids long. The trim removed 3 bases at V and 4 bases at J, leaving 18 bases unmatched. CDR1 KGHSH and CDR2 LQKENI come from the germline V gene.

The chain uses TRBV30 and TRBJ1-1, with a weak D call TRBD1 (6 bases). There are 13 residues in the CDR3. Per the germline V gene, CDR1 is GTSNPN and CDR2 is SVGIG (reference sequence). Trimming took 0 bases from V and 3 from J, leaving 8 bases between them. The CDR3 DNA follows: TGTGCCTGGAGTGTCAGGGGTGACACTGAAGCTTTCTTT. It translates to CAWSVRGDTEAFF.

This clone was seen just once. This chain connects TRBV30 to TRBJ1-1, with 9 bases lining up with TRBD1. After removal of 3 bases from V and 5 bases from J, the junction contained 7 bases not matched to a gene. Germline V gene data show CDR1 as GTSNPN and CDR2 as SVGIG (reference sequence). This CDR3 has 14 residues. As DNA, the CDR3 is TGTGCCTGGAGACCCGGACAGGGGAGAACTGAAGCTTTCTTT. Translation gives CAWRPGQGRTEAFF.

V and J are TRBV5-3 and TRBJ1-5; 10 bases line up with TRBD1. TRBV5-3 is an ORF, with its function uncertain. The CDR3 has 18 residues. Trimming cost V 4 bases and J 1 base; bases outside gene matches: 11. CDR3 in DNA: TGTGCCAGAAGCCTGGACAGGGGGAAAGCACAAAGCAATCAGCCCCAGCATTTT. It specifies CARSLDRGKAQSNQPQHF.

The chain has TRBV6-5 and TRBJ1-4; no clear D gene. Trimming removed 6 bases at V and 7 bases at J, with 12 bases between. Per the germline V gene, CDR1 is MNHEY and CDR2 is SVGAGI. The CDR3 length is 13 residues. The CDR3, as DNA: TGTGCCAGCAGCCGGATGCGGGGTGAAAAACTGTTTTTT. The encoded protein is CASSRMRGEKLFF.

The V and J genes are TRBV28 and TRBJ1-6; perhaps TRBD1 as D (6 bases). The V end was cut by 6 bases, the J end by 15 bases, with 12 bases between. CDR1 MDHEN and CDR2 SYDVKM come from the germline V gene. The CDR3 sequence is 11 residues long. The CDR3 loop is CASRTGNVLHF. CDR3 DNA: TGTGCCAGCAGAACAGGGAACGTCCTCCACTTT.

The chain uses TRBV2 and TRBJ2-3, with 12 positions matching TRBD2. This CDR3 has 16 amino acids. Trimming cost V 4 bases and J 5 bases; bases outside gene matches: 7. Germline CDR1 and CDR2: SNHLY and FYNNEI. The CDR3 loop reads CASSVRSSGREDTQYF. The CDR3 DNA reads as TGTGCCAGCAGTGTAAGGTCTAGCGGGAGGGAAGATACGCAGTATTTT.

The chain has TRBV19 and TRBJ1-2; tentatively, D is TRBD1 (6 bases). The CDR3 covers 12 residues. V was trimmed by 5 bases and J by 5 bases, leaving 9 bases between them. Germline V gene lookup returns CDR1 LNHDA and CDR2 SQIVND (reference sequence). CDR3 region: CASSWQGYGYTF. In nucleotides, the CDR3 is TGTGCCAGTAGTTGGCAGGGGTATGGCTACACCTTC.